This TCR beta chain is drawn from a study of T-cell reconstitution after alpha-beta-depleted transplantation in children. Researchers prepared the TCRbeta library using unique molecular identifiers, the study reports. One entry per CDR3 protein results from TCRdb running MiXCR on the PCR reads. The sample records 200,000 to 300,000 distinct CDR3 sequences, around 12% being singletons. Germline V gene data show CDR1 as SEHNR and CDR2 as FQNEAQ (reference sequence). Trimming removed 6 bases from V and 1 base from J, with 9 bases in between. The CDR3 loop spans 13 amino acids. This clonotype showed up just once.

This TCR was recovered from a human donor who donated a stem cell graft to a child with acute lymphoblastic leukemia. The material was PBMCs from the stem cell graft donor, obtained from the stem cell graft. The chain uses TRBV7-9 and TRBJ2-5; no clear D. The CDR3 reads CASRPLVQETQYF. CDR3 DNA: TGTGCCAGCAGACCCCTGGTCCAAGAGACCCAGTACTTC.